A single sample is the source of the 21 T cell receptor beta chains below, sequenced in a study of blood T cell repertoires in COVID-19. Profiling relied on immunoSEQ multiplex PCR, and the TCRdb table lists in-frame clones only, not all of them. This sample has some 190,000 clones, with 80% found just once. The sequencing sample was made of PBMCs or T cells enriched from blood (not recorded which). The receptors here all came from a man aged 30 to 45 with acute COVID-19.

This clone is a singleton in its sample. The chain uses TRBV27 and TRBJ2-1, with D perhaps matching TRBD2 (7 bases). CDR1 and CDR2 (germline): MNHEY, SMNVEV (reference sequence). V was trimmed by 5 bases and J by 2 bases, leaving 16 bases between them. The CDR3 loop spans 16 amino acids. CDR3 DNA sequence: TGTGCCAGCAGTGACGAGGGGGGGAGGCCCTACAATGAGCAGTTCTTC. Translation: CASSDEGGRPYNEQFF.

This clone appeared once. The rearrangement joins TRBV4-1 to TRBJ1-6; 7 bases line up with TRBD1. With V trimmed by 0 bases and J by 5 bases, 7 bases remained unmatched. The CDR3 covers 17 residues. The germline V gene encodes CDR1 MGHRA and CDR2 YSYEKL. The CDR3 sequence is CASSQESRDSHNSPLHF. The CDR3 bases are TGCGCCAGCAGCCAAGAGTCCCGGGACAGTCATAATTCACCCCTCCACTTT.

The chain employs TRBV11-2 and TRBJ2-2, with 10 bases matching TRBD1. The CDR3 has 18 amino acids. CDR1 and CDR2 (germline): SGHAT, FQNNGV. V trimming: 1 base; J trimming: 3 bases; junction bases outside the gene matches: 8. In nucleotides, the CDR3 is TGTGCCAGCAGCTTAGGAGACAGGGGGCGCGGGGACACCGGGGAGCTGTTTTTT. This encodes CASSLGDRGRGDTGELFF.

The chain carries TRBV11-2 and TRBJ1-5, with 10 bases that match TRBD1. The CDR3 has 15 residues. The trim removed 5 bases at V and 7 bases at J, leaving 8 bases unmatched. The germline V gene encodes CDR1 SGHAT and CDR2 FQNNGV. CDR3 region: CASSGQGGPRQPQHF. The CDR3 region has the DNA TGTGCCAGCAGCGGACAGGGGGGGCCCCGGCAGCCCCAGCATTTT. Variable domain in full (rest from reference TRBV11-2 and TRBJ1-5): EAGVAQSPRYKIIEKRQSVAFWCNPISGHATLYWYQQILGQGPKLLIQFQNNGVVDDSQLPKDRFSAERLKGVDSTLKIQPAKLEDSAVYLCASSGQGGPRQPQHFGDGTRLSIL.

This chain joins TRBV5-5 and TRBJ2-5; D is unresolved. The CDR3 is made up of 14 amino acids. The germline V and J ends were trimmed by 0 bases and 3 bases, with 9 bases remaining between them. From germline, CDR1 is SGHKS and CDR2 YYEKEE (reference sequence). CDR3 in amino acids: CASSLGNTKETQYF. In DNA, the CDR3 is TGTGCCAGCAGCTTGGGTAACACTAAAGAGACCCAGTACTTC.

Of note for this clone: The sample holds other DNA sequences that translate to the same CDR3. The chain couples TRBV3-1 (or the pseudogene TRBV3-2) to TRBJ1-1; no clear D gene. The CDR3 sequence is 14 residues long. Trimming left V 1 base short and J 4 bases short, with 10 bases between. The germline V gene has CDR1 LGHDT and CDR2 YNNKEL (reference sequence). The CDR3 DNA reads as TGTGCCAGCAGCCAAGGTCGCGGGAGCACTGAAGCTTTCTTT. Amino acids: CASSQGRGSTEAFF.

The chain links TRBV5-1 to TRBJ1-2; TRBD1 matches 9 bases. Trimming cost V 7 bases and J 2 bases; bases outside gene matches: 9. Germline V gene data show CDR1 as SGHRS and CDR2 as YFSETQ. The CDR3 is made up of 15 amino acids. The CDR3 sequence: CASDFGDRENYGYTF. CDR3 DNA sequence: TGCGCCAGCGATTTCGGGGACAGGGAGAACTATGGCTACACCTTC. The full variable domain, rest sourced from reference TRBV5-1 and TRBJ1-2, is KAGVTQTPRYLIKTRGQQVTLSCSPISGHRSVSWYQQTPGQGLQFLFEYFSETQRNKGNFPGRFSGRQFSNSRSEMNVSTLELGDSALYLCASDFGDRENYGYTFGSGTRLTVV.

The chain carries TRBV5-1 and TRBJ2-1; weak D call: TRBD2 (6 bases). This CDR3 comprises 15 residues. The germline CDR1 and CDR2 sequences are SGHRS and YFSETQ. Trimming left V 4 bases short and J 2 bases short, with 13 bases between. CDR3 amino acids: CASSPGRITYNEQFF. CDR3 nucleotides: TGCGCCAGCAGCCCCGGGAGAATAACCTACAATGAGCAGTTCTTC. Filled out from reference TRBV5-1 and TRBJ2-1, the complete variable domain reads KAGVTQTPRYLIKTRGQQVTLSCSPISGHRSVSWYQQTPGQGLQFLFEYFSETQRNKGNFPGRFSGRQFSNSRSEMNVSTLELGDSALYLCASSPGRITYNEQFFGPGTRLTVL.

This chain joins TRBV9 and TRBJ1-2, with D unclear. The CDR3 has 14 amino acids. V was clipped by 3 bases and J by 3 bases, with 12 bases between them. In germline, CDR1 is SGDLS, CDR2 YYNGEE. The CDR3 loop is CASSERPRDYGYTF. CDR3 coding DNA: TGTGCCAGCAGCGAGAGGCCACGGGACTATGGCTACACCTTC.

CDR3 amino acids: CASSSSHGGAYSEQFF. DNA of the CDR3: TGTGCCAGCAGCTCGTCCCACGGGGGGGCCTATAGTGAGCAGTTCTTC. The chain couples TRBV11-3 to TRBJ2-1; 8 bases fit TRBD2. The germline V gene encodes CDR1 SGHNT and CDR2 YENEEA. The CDR3 runs to 16 residues. The trim removed 4 bases at V and 9 bases at J, leaving 14 bases unmatched.

The chain recombines TRBV12-3 or TRBV12-4 with TRBJ1-1; D is perhaps TRBD1 (6 bases). With 4 bases removed from V and 4 bases from J, the gap between germline ends came to 10 bases. The CDR3 is made up of 13 amino acids. Written as DNA, the CDR3 is TGTGCCAGCAGTTGGACAGAGGGCACTGAAGCTTTCTTT. The encoded protein is CASSWTEGTEAFF.

The chain joins TRBV2 to TRBJ2-7; TRBD1 matches 8 bases. The CDR3 runs to 14 residues. The germline gives CDR1 SNHLY, CDR2 FYNNEI. Unmatched junction bases numbered 11, after V lost 6 bases and J lost 7 bases. In DNA form, the CDR3 reads TGTGCCAGCAGACCGACAGGGGCTGCTAATGAGCAGTACTTC. Translated: CASRPTGAANEQYF.

The chain carries TRBV2 and TRBJ2-5, with D possibly being TRBD2 (6 bases). The CDR3 has 14 amino acids. Trimming took off 4 bases at V and 5 bases at J, with 14 bases between the two ends. The germline V gene encodes CDR1 SNHLY and CDR2 FYNNEI. The CDR3 reads CASSAEGSEETQYF. CDR3 sequence (DNA): TGTGCCAGCAGTGCGGAGGGTTCGGAGGAGACCCAGTACTTC.

The rearrangement uses TRBV29-1 and TRBJ1-1; 7 bases line up with TRBD1. CDR3 size: 14 residues. With V trimmed by 3 bases and J by 1 base, 5 bases remained unmatched. The germline CDR1 and CDR2 sequences are SQVTM and ANQGSEA. The CDR3 nucleotides are TGCAGCGTTGATTCGGGACAGTGGAACACTGAAGCTTTCTTT. Its translation: CSVDSGQWNTEAFF. The full variable domain, with the rest looked up from reference TRBV29-1 and TRBJ1-1, is SAVISQKPSRDICQRGTSLTIQCQVDSQVTMMFWYRQQPGQSLTLIATANQGSEATYESGFVIDKFPISRPNLTFSTLTVSNMSPEDSSIYLCSVDSGQWNTEAFFGQGTRLTVV.

The J gene is TRBJ1-4, the V gene TRBV13, with 7 positions matching TRBD1. Unmatched junction bases numbered 3, after V lost 4 bases and J lost 1 base. Germline V gene sequence: CDR1 PRHDT, CDR2 FYEKMQ (reference sequence). The CDR3 totals 15 residues. As DNA, the CDR3 is TGTGCCAGCAGCTCCTACAGGGGAACTAATGAAAAACTGTTTTTT. Encoded protein: CASSSYRGTNEKLFF.

The rearrangement uses TRBV27 and TRBJ2-1; 10 bases agree with TRBD2. Germline-derived CDR1 and CDR2 are MNHEY and SMNVEV (reference sequence). The CDR3 sequence is 14 residues long. The J segment lost 6 bases and the V segment lost 2 bases, leaving 1 base of the junction unmatched. CDR3 residues: CASSLSGGANEQFF. Here the CDR3 DNA reads TGTGCCAGCAGTTTAAGCGGGGGGGCCAATGAGCAGTTCTTC.

The chain uses TRBV18 and TRBJ2-7, with TRBD1 matching 7 bases. CDR1 and CDR2 (germline): KGHSH, LQKENI. The CDR3 consists of 15 residues. With V trimmed by 6 bases and J by 2 bases, 10 bases remained unmatched. The CDR3 bases are TGTGCCAGCTCGCCTGACGTGACAGGGCCCTACGAGCAGTACTTC. Residues: CASSPDVTGPYEQYF.

V and J are TRBV6-5 and TRBJ1-2; D is perhaps TRBD1 (5 bases). CDR3 length: 14 residues. Between the trimmed V and J ends, which lost 6 bases and 4 bases, there was a span of 15 bases. The V gene's germline CDR1 is MNHEY and CDR2 SVGAGI. The CDR3 sequence is CASRPSTGTYGYTF. CDR3 nucleotides: TGTGCCAGCAGACCTTCCACAGGAACCTATGGCTACACCTTC.

The chain uses TRBV20-1 and TRBJ2-3; 9 nucleotides line up with TRBD2. The CDR3 is 11 residues long. CDR1 and CDR2 (germline): DFQATT, SNEGSKA (reference sequence). CDR3 amino acids: CGGGASDTQYF. DNA for the CDR3: TGCGGCGGGGGGGCGTCAGATACGCAGTATTTT.

In its sample, this clone was seen once. The rearrangement links TRBV19 to TRBJ2-7; no clear D gene. Germline V gene sequence: CDR1 LNHDA, CDR2 SQIVND (reference sequence). V was pared by 6 bases and J by 4 bases, with 4 bases between. There are 10 residues in the CDR3. CDR3 region: CASRQYEQYF. The CDR3 coding sequence is TGTGCCAGTAGACAGTACGAGCAGTACTTC.

The chain links TRBV5-4 to TRBJ2-6, with D hard to call. The ends were cut back, 0 bases at V and 0 bases at J, with 10 bases in the middle. CDR1 is SGHNT, CDR2 YYREEE, per germline (reference sequence). The CDR3 length is 17 residues. The CDR3 loop reads CASSLAERSSGANVLTF. CDR3 coding DNA: TGTGCCAGCAGCTTGGCCGAGAGAAGCTCTGGGGCCAACGTCCTGACTTTC.